The source of this TCR beta chain is a study of T cells in Graves' hyperthyroidism and ophthalmopathy. Study in general: Peripheral blood was collected at initial diagnosis, before any treatment. General observations from the study: From stable hyperthyroidism, ophthalmopathy was separated by a 13 V-J model. Appearing also in blood were most of the thyroid clonotypes expanded above 0.001.

This CDR3 comprises 15 residues. V gave up 6 bases and J gave up 0 bases, with 13 bases separating them. The germline V gene encodes CDR1 MNHNS and CDR2 SASEGT. This clonotype has at least ten counts. Its target is not known. Using RNA transcripts as the source, TCR beta CDR3 regions were amplified. A set of HTBI primers served as the primers for a first-round RT-PCR of the TCR CDR3. TCRdb called the multiplex PCR reads again in MiXCR, with one record for every CDR3 protein. This repertoire shows 450,000 to 600,000 distinct CDR3 sequences, roughly 15% found once; its top ten account for 11% to 15%. It was 8 to 10 ml of fresh peripheral blood that supplied the PBMCs.

This clonotype was obtained from a woman between 40 and 55 years old with Graves' hyperthyroidism. Input material: blood. The rearrangement links TRBV6-1 to TRBJ2-3; no firm D call. DNA of the CDR3: TGTGCCAGCAGCGATGCAGGAGCGAGCACAGATACGCAGTATTTT. It codes for CASSDAGASTDTQYF.